This entry is about one TCR beta chain. This sample stems from a study of blood T cell repertoires in COVID-19. Study-wide background: Samples came from the United States, Italy and Spain, spanning acute and convalescent COVID-19.

The protocol was immunoSEQ multiplex PCR, while the TCRdb copy is restricted to in-frame clones and leaves out a portion. The table shows about 260,000 clones, with approximately 90% occurring only once. This CDR3 has 15 residues. CDR1 MNHEY and CDR2 SVGAGI come from the germline V gene. Trimming at V came to 9 bases and at J to 7 bases, leaving 11 bases not matched to a gene. The source of this sequence is a man in his sixties who had recovered from COVID-19. The chain combines TRBV6-5 with TRBJ1-5, with 11 bases matching TRBD1. The sequenced sample was peripheral blood. The CDR3 DNA reads as TGTGCCAGGTGGACAGGGGGCGGTTGTTGGCAGCCCCAGCATTTT. Protein sequence: CARWTGGGCWQPQHF.